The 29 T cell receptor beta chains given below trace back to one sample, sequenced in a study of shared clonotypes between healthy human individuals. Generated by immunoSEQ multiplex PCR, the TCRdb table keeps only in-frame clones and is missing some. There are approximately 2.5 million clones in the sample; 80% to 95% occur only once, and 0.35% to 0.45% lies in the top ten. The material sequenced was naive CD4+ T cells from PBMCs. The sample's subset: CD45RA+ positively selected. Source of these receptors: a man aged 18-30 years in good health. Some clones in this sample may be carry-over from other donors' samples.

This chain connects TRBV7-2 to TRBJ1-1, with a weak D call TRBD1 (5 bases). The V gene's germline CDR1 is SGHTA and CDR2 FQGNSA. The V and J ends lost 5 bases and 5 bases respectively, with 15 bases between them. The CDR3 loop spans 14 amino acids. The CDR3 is CASSLEFRVTEAFF. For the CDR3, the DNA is TGTGCCAGCAGCCTAGAATTCAGGGTTACTGAAGCTTTCTTT.

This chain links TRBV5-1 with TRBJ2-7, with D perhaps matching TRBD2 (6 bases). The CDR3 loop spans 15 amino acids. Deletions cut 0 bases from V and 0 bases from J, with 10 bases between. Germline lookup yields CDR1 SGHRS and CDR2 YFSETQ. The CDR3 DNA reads TGCGCCAGCAGCTTGGAGCGGCGGGACTCCTACGAGCAGTACTTC. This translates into CASSLERRDSYEQYF.

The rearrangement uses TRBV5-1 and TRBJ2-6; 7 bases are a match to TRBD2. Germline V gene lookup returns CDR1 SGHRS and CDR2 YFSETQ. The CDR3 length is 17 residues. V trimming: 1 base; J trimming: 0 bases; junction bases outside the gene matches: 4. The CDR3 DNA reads TGCGCCAGCAGCTTGTGGCTAGCGGACTCTGGGGCCAACGTCCTGACTTTC. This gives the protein CASSLWLADSGANVLTF.

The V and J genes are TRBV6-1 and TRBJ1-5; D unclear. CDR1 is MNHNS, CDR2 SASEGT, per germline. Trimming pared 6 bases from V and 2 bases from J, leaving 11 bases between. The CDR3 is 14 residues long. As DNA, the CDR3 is TGTGCCAGCAGCCCCGACTTGGGCAATCAGCCCCAGCATTTT. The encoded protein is CASSPDLGNQPQHF.

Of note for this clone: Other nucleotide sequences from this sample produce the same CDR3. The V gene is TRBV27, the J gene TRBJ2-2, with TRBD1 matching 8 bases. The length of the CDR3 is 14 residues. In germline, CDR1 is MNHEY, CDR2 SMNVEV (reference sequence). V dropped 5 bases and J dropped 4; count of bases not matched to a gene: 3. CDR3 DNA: TGTGCCAGCAGTCGTGACAGGGGCACCGGGGAGCTGTTTTTT. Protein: CASSRDRGTGELFF.

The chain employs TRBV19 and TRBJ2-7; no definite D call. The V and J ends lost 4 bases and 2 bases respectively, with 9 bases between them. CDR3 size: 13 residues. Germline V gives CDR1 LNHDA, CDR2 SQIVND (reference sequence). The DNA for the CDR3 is TGTGCCAGTAGTACTGGAGCAACCTACGAGCAGTACTTC. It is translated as CASSTGATYEQYF.

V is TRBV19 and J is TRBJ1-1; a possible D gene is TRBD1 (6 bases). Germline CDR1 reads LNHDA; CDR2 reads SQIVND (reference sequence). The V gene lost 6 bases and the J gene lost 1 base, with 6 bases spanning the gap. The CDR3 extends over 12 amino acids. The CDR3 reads CASRDRNTEAFF. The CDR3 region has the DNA TGTGCCAGTAGGGACAGGAACACTGAAGCTTTCTTT.

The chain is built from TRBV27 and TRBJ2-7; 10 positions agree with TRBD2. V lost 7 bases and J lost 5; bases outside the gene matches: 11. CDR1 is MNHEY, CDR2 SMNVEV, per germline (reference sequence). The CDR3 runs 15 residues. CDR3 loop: CASKRSSGSPHEQYF. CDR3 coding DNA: TGTGCCAGCAAGAGATCTAGCGGGAGCCCCCACGAGCAGTACTTC.

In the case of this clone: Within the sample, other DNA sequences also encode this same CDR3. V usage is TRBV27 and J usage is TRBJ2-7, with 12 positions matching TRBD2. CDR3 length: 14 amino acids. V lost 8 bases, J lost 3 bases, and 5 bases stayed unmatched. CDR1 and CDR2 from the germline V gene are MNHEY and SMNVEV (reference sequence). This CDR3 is CASRTGLAGYEQYF. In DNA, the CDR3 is TGTGCCAGCCGAACGGGACTAGCGGGCTACGAGCAGTACTTC.

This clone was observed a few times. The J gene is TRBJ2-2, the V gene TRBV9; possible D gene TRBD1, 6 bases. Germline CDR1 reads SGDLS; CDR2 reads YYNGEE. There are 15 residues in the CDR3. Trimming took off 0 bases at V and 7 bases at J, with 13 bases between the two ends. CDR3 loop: CASSVDPGDGGELFF. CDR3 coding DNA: TGTGCCAGCAGCGTAGATCCAGGGGACGGCGGGGAGCTGTTTTTT.

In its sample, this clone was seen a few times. This CDR3 reads CASSAFGQGGTEAFF. CDR3 nucleotides: TGTGCCAGCAGCGCATTTGGACAGGGTGGCACTGAAGCTTTCTTT. The chain combines TRBV9 with TRBJ1-1; 8 bases agree with TRBD1. The V and J ends lost 3 bases and 4 bases, in that order; junction bases with no gene match: 8. This CDR3 is 15 amino acids long. Per germline, CDR1 SGDLS and CDR2 YYNGEE.

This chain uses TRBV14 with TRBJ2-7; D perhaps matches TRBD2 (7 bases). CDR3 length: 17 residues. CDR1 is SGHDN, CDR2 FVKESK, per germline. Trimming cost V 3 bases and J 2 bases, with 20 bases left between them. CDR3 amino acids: CASSHLRGDMVTYEQYF. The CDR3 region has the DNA TGTGCCAGCAGCCACCTCCGGGGGGACATGGTTACCTACGAGCAGTACTTC.

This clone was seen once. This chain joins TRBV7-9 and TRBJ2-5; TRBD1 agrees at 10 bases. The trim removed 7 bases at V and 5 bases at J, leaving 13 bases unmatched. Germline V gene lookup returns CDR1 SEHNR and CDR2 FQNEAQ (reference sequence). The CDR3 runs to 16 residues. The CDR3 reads CASNPGDRGRWETQYF. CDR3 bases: TGTGCCAGCAACCCTGGAGACAGGGGGCGCTGGGAGACCCAGTACTTC.

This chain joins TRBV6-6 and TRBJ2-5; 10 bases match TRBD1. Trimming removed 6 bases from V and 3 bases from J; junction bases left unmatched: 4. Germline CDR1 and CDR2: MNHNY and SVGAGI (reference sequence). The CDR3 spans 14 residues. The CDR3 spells CASSDRGPEETQYF. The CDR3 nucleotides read TGTGCCAGCAGCGACAGGGGGCCCGAAGAGACCCAGTACTTC.

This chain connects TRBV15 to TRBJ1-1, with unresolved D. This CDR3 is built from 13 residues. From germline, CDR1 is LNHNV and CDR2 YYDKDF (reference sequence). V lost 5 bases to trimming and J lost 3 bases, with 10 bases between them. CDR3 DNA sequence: TGTGCCACCAGCGGAACCCGGGACACTGAAGCTTTCTTT. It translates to CATSGTRDTEAFF.

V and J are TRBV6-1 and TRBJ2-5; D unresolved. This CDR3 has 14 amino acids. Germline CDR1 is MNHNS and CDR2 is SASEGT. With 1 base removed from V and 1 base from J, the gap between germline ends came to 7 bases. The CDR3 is CASSEDPVQETQYF. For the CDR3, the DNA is TGTGCCAGCAGTGAAGACCCGGTCCAAGAGACCCAGTACTTC.

The CDR3 DNA follows: TGTGCCAGCAGCGAACAGGGTGGCGGCACTGAAGCTTTCTTT. It yields the protein CASSEQGGGTEAFF. The V gene is TRBV7-2, the J gene TRBJ1-1; perhaps TRBD1 as D (6 bases). Trimming took off 5 bases at V and 4 bases at J, with 14 bases between the two ends. The CDR3 length is 14 residues. Germline V gives CDR1 SGHTA, CDR2 FQGNSA.

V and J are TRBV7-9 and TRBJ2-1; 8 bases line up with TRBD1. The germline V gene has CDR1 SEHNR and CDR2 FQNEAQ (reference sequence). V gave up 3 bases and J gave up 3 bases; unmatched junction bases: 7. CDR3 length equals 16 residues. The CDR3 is CASSLGQALNYNEQFF. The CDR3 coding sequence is TGTGCCAGCAGCTTGGGACAGGCCTTGAACTACAATGAGCAGTTCTTC. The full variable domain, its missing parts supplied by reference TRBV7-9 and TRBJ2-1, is DTGVSQNPRHKITKRGQNVTFRCDPISEHNRLYWYRQTLGQGPEFLTYFQNEAQLEKSRLLSDRFSAERPKGSFSTLEIQRTEQGDSAMYLCASSLGQALNYNEQFFGPGTRLTVL.

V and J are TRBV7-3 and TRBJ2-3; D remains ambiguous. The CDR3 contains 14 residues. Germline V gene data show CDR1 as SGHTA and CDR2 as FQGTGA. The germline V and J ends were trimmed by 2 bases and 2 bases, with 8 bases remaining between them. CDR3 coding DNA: TGTGCCAGCAGCTTAGTGGGGTACACAGATACGCAGTATTTT. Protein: CASSLVGYTDTQYF.

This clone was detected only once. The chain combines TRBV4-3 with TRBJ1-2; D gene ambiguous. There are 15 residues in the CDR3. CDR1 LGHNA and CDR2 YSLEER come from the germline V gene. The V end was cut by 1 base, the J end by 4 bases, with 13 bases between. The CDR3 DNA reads TGCGCCAGCAGCCAAGCTCGTAGGACGACCTATGGCTACACCTTC. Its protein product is CASSQARRTTYGYTF.

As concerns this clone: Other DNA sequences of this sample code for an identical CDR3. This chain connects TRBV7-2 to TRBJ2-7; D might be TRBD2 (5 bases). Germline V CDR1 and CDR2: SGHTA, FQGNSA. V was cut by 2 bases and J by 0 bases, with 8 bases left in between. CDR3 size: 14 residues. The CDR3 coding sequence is TGTGCCAGCAGCTTAATTGGGAGCTCCTACGAGCAGTACTTC. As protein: CASSLIGSSYEQYF. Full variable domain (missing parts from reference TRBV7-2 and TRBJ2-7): GAGVSQSPSNKVTEKGKDVELRCDPISGHTALYWYRQSLGQGLEFLIYFQGNSAPDKSGLPSDRFSAERTGGSVSTLTIQRTQQEDSAVYLCASSLIGSSYEQYFGPGTRLTVT.

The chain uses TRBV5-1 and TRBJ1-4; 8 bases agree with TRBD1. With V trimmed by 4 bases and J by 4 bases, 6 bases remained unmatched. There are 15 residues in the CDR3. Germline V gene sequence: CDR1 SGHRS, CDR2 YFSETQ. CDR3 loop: CASSRRQGFNEKLFF. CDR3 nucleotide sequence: TGCGCCAGCAGCCGAAGACAGGGGTTTAATGAAAAACTGTTTTTT.

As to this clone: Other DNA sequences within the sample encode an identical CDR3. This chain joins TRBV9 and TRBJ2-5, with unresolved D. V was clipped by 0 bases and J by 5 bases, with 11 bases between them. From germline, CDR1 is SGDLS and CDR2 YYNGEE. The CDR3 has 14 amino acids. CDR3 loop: CASSVDLRQETQYF. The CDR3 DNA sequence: TGTGCCAGCAGCGTAGATCTCCGCCAGGAGACCCAGTACTTC.

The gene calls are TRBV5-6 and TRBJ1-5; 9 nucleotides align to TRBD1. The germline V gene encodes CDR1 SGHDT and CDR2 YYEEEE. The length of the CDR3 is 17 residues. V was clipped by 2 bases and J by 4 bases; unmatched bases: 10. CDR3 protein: CASSLRTGAFYNQPQHF. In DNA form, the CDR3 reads TGTGCCAGCAGCTTAAGGACAGGGGCCTTCTATAATCAGCCCCAGCATTTT.

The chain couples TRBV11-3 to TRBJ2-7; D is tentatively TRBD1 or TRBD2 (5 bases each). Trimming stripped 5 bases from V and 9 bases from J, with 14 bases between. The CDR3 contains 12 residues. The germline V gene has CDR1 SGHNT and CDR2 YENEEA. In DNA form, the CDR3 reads TGTGCCAGCAGCAAAGGCGATGGGGGGCAGTACTTC. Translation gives CASSKGDGGQYF.

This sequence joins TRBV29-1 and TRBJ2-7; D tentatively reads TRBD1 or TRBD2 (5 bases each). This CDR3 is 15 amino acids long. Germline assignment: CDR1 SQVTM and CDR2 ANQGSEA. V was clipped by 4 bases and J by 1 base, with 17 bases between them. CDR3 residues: CSVVTGPAESYEQYF. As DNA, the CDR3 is TGCAGCGTTGTGACGGGGCCGGCGGAGTCCTACGAGCAGTACTTC.

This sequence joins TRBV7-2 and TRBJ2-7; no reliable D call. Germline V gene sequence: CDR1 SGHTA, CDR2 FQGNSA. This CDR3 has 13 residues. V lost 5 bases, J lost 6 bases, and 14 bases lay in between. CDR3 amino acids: CASSLMSVGEQYF. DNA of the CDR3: TGTGCCAGCAGCCTGATGTCAGTAGGCGAGCAGTACTTC.

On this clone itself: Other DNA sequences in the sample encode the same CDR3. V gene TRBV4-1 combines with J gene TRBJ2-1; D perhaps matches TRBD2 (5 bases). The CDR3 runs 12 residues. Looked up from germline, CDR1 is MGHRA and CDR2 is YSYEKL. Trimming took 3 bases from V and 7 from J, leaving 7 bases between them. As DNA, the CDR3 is TGCGCCAGCAGCCAGGGGAGAAATGAGCAGTTCTTC. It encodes CASSQGRNEQFF.

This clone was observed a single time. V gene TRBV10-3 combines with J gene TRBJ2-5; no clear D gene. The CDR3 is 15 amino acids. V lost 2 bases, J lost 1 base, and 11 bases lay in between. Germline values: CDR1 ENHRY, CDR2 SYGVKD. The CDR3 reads CAISEAAGFQETQYF. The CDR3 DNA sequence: TGTGCCATCAGTGAGGCGGCAGGATTCCAAGAGACCCAGTACTTC.